The 30 T cell receptor beta chains below were found in one sample sequenced in a study of T cell repertoires in cytomegalovirus infection. MiXCR, applied by TCRdb to the reads, yields one record per CDR3 protein. The repertoire consists of approximately 280,000 distinct CDR3 sequences, with roughly a fifth occurring once and the leading ten covering approximately 19%. Antigens for these TCRs are unknown. The sample here was cultured PBMCs, taken from culture after CMV antigen stimulation. Receptors originate from a human donor in good health (CMV status not recorded). Some clones in this sample may be carry-over from other donors' samples.

The chain recombines TRBV6-5 with TRBJ2-2, with D maybe TRBD2 (6 bases). V lost 6 bases to trimming and J lost 5 bases, with 19 bases between them. Germline loops: CDR1 MNHEY, CDR2 SVGAGI. The CDR3 spans 16 residues. CDR3 residues: CASSPYGGSGTGELFF. In nucleotides, the CDR3 is TGTGCCAGCAGCCCGTATGGAGGGAGCGGTACCGGGGAGCTGTTTTTT.

The chain employs TRBV6-8 and TRBJ2-5, with D possibly being TRBD1 or TRBD2 (5 bases each). V lost 0 bases to trimming and J lost 5 bases, with 22 bases between them. The CDR3 runs 18 residues. Looked up from germline, CDR1 is MNHGY and CDR2 is SAAAGT. CDR3 coding DNA: TGTGCCAGCAGTTACTCGAGAGGGGCTAGTAGGTTTTTGGAGACCCAGTACTTC. The encoded protein is CASSYSRGASRFLETQYF.

The chain is built from TRBV14 and TRBJ2-3; 7 bases map to TRBD1. The CDR3 covers 15 residues. V was pared by 0 bases and J by 4 bases, with 4 bases of the junction left unmatched. Germline-derived CDR1 and CDR2 are SGHDN and FVKESK. The CDR3 spells CASSQDTGAADTQYF. For the CDR3, the DNA is TGTGCCAGCAGCCAAGATACAGGGGCGGCAGATACGCAGTATTTT. The full variable domain, in which reference TRBV14 and TRBJ2-3 provide the parts outside the CDR3, is EAGVTQFPSHSVIEKGQTVTLRCDPISGHDNLYWYRRVMGKEIKFLLHFVKESKQDESGMPNNRFLAERTGGTYSTLKVQPAELEDSGVYFCASSQDTGAADTQYFGPGTRLTVL.

This clonotype was found many times. The rearrangement uses TRBV6-5 and TRBJ1-2; D unresolved. CDR1 and CDR2 (germline): MNHEY, SVGAGI. This CDR3 is built from 12 residues. V gave up 0 bases and J gave up 8 bases, with 7 bases separating them. CDR3 sequence: CASSYSGKGYTF. CDR3 DNA sequence: TGTGCCAGCAGTTACTCTGGGAAAGGCTACACCTTC.

Ten or more counts support this clonotype. The chain has TRBV7-8 and TRBJ1-1, with D possibly matching TRBD1 (5 bases). This CDR3 comprises 15 residues. V was pared by 4 bases and J by 7 bases, with 19 bases between. Germline V gene lookup returns CDR1 SGHVS and CDR2 FQNEAQ. The CDR3 loop is CASSSPGLLSREAFF. CDR3 bases: TGTGCCAGCAGCTCCCCGGGACTGCTAAGCCGTGAAGCTTTCTTT.

This chain uses TRBV27 with TRBJ2-1; 7 nucleotides line up with TRBD2. This CDR3 is built from 16 residues. The germline CDR1 and CDR2 sequences are MNHEY and SMNVEV (reference sequence). With 5 bases clipped from V and 4 bases from J, the junction kept 11 bases outside the gene matches. CDR3 amino acids: CASSPGDRAGYNEQFF. The CDR3 DNA follows: TGTGCCAGCAGTCCCGGTGATCGAGCGGGGTACAATGAGCAGTTCTTC.

This clonotype came up many times. CDR3 sequence (DNA): TGTGCCAGCAGTTTTCCCTGGGGACTCTTGAACGGGGAGCTGTTTTTT. Its translation is CASSFPWGLLNGELFF. This chain uses TRBV7-9 with TRBJ2-2, with D tentatively TRBD2 (6 bases). Germline V CDR1 and CDR2: SEHNR, FQNEAQ (reference sequence). This CDR3 has 16 amino acids. V was trimmed by 6 bases and J by 7 bases, leaving 21 bases between them.

This clonotype was counted ten times or more. The J gene is TRBJ2-7, the V gene TRBV7-6; a weak D match, TRBD1 (5 bases). The CDR3 sequence is 15 residues long. The V gene's germline CDR1 is SGHVS and CDR2 FNYEAQ. V lost 5 bases, J lost 3 bases, and 17 bases lay in between. The CDR3 DNA reads as TGTGCCAGCAGCACCCGCCGAGACAGCTTCTACGAGCAGTACTTC. Its protein product is CASSTRRDSFYEQYF.

This CDR3 is CASSPSAVSYNEQFF. DNA of the CDR3: TGTGCCAGCAGCCCTAGCGCCGTCTCCTACAATGAGCAGTTCTTC. The chain joins TRBV5-4 to TRBJ2-1; possible D gene TRBD2, 6 bases. The V gene lost 4 bases and the J gene lost 0 bases, with 11 bases spanning the gap. The CDR3 runs 15 residues. Germline CDR1 is SGHNT and CDR2 is YYREEE (reference sequence).

The chain carries TRBV19 and TRBJ2-1; D possibly uses TRBD1 or TRBD2 (5 bases each). The germline V and J ends were trimmed by 3 bases and 8 bases, with 14 bases remaining between them. CDR3 length: 14 amino acids. Germline V gene lookup returns CDR1 LNHDA and CDR2 SQIVND (reference sequence). CDR3: CASSMERGRDEQFF. CDR3 DNA sequence: TGTGCCAGTAGTATGGAGAGGGGCCGGGATGAGCAGTTCTTC.

The chain recombines TRBV7-9 with TRBJ1-1; a weak D match, TRBD1 (5 bases). The CDR3 is 14 residues long. V lost 2 bases and J 5 bases, leaving 12 bases between the germline ends. The germline V gene encodes CDR1 SEHNR and CDR2 FQNEAQ (reference sequence). The CDR3 DNA reads TGTGCCAGCAGCTTACAGGGTAGCGGGACTGAAGCTTTCTTT. It encodes CASSLQGSGTEAFF.

The chain uses TRBV5-4 and TRBJ2-3, with TRBD1 matching 7 bases. Germline V CDR1 and CDR2: SGHNT, YYREEE (reference sequence). The CDR3 has 12 residues. With V trimmed by 7 bases and J by 4 bases, 3 bases remained unmatched. CDR3 DNA: TGTGCCAGCGGCCAGGGGGCAGATACGCAGTATTTT. It specifies CASGQGADTQYF.

This clonotype occurred many times. The rearrangement links TRBV4-1 to TRBJ2-1; TRBD2 aligns across 10 bases. The CDR3 extends over 17 amino acids. Germline V lookup: CDR1 MGHRA, CDR2 YSYEKL. The V segment lost 1 base and the J segment 6 bases; nucleotides outside the gene matches: 9. CDR3 nucleotide sequence: TGCGCCAGCAGCCAAGGTATCCTAGCGGGAGTATCCAATGAGCAGTTCTTC. Its protein product is CASSQGILAGVSNEQFF.

This clonotype was seen more than once but under ten times. The J gene is TRBJ1-6, the V gene TRBV7-2, with D possibly matching TRBD1 (5 bases). With 5 bases removed from V and 11 bases from J, the gap between germline ends came to 16 bases. Germline V gene data show CDR1 as SGHTA and CDR2 as FQGNSA. The CDR3 is 14 residues long. DNA of the CDR3: TGTGCCAGCAGCCAGACAGCCCAGCGGACACCCCTCCACTTT. This codes for CASSQTAQRTPLHF.

This clonotype was counted only a few times. The chain joins TRBV4-3 to TRBJ1-1, with D unclear. From germline, CDR1 is LGHNA and CDR2 YSLEER. The CDR3 consists of 14 residues. The V and J ends lost 4 bases and 1 base respectively, with 10 bases between them. CDR3 in amino acids: CASSRVAGNTEAFF. Written as DNA, the CDR3 is TGCGCCAGCAGCCGGGTGGCGGGGAACACTGAAGCTTTCTTT.

This clonotype was picked up many times. J is TRBJ2-2 and V is TRBV7-3; 9 nucleotides align to TRBD2. After removal of 0 bases from V and 1 base from J, the junction contained 6 bases not matched to a gene. Germline loops: CDR1 SGHTA, CDR2 FQGTGA. The CDR3 has 18 amino acids. The CDR3 DNA sequence: TGTGCCAGCAGCTTAACCAGCGGGAGGAACCGGAACACCGGGGAGCTGTTTTTT. This gives the protein CASSLTSGRNRNTGELFF.

This clonotype was seen repeatedly, ten times or more. This chain joins TRBV7-8 and TRBJ2-7; the D call may be TRBD1 or TRBD2 (5 bases each). CDR3 length: 16 residues. Deletions cut 1 base from V and 3 bases from J, with 16 bases between. The germline gives CDR1 SGHVS, CDR2 FQNEAQ. The CDR3 here is CASSLGGDRTHYEQYV. For the CDR3, the DNA is TGTGCCAGCAGCTTAGGAGGGGACCGGACTCACTACGAGCAGTACGTC.

This chain connects TRBV5-4 to TRBJ2-4; 7 bases are shared with TRBD1. Germline V CDR1 and CDR2: SGHNT, YYREEE (reference sequence). Losses at the gene ends were 4 bases for V and 6 bases for J; bases not matched to a gene: 7. This CDR3 region has 14 residues. The DNA of the CDR3 is TGTGCCAGCAGCCCCCGGGACAGACTAAACATTCAGTACTTC. Translated: CASSPRDRLNIQYF.

This clonotype was observed many times. The genes are TRBV6-1 and TRBJ2-3; either TRBD1 or TRBD2 may supply D (5 bases each). Deletions cut 8 bases from V and 5 bases from J, with 17 bases between. CDR3 length: 14 amino acids. The germline V gene has CDR1 MNHNS and CDR2 SASEGT. The CDR3 nucleotides are TGTGCCAGCCTGGGGACGGGTAGGGGAGATACGCAGTATTTT. Its translation: CASLGTGRGDTQYF.

This chain uses TRBV5-5 with TRBJ2-1, with D unclear. The length of the CDR3 is 12 residues. V dropped 4 bases and J dropped 9 bases, with 11 bases sitting between them. Germline-derived CDR1 and CDR2 are SGHKS and YYEKEE (reference sequence). The CDR3 region is CASSPVRPEQFF. CDR3 bases: TGTGCCAGCAGCCCAGTTCGCCCTGAGCAGTTCTTC. The whole variable domain, filled in from reference TRBV5-5 and TRBJ2-1, reads DAGVTQSPTHLIKTRGQQVTLRCSPISGHKSVSWYQQVLGQGPQFIFQYYEKEERGRGNFPDRFSARQFPNYSSELNVNALLLGDSALYLCASSPVRPEQFFGPGTRLTVL.

The chain is built from TRBV2 and TRBJ2-3; D is perhaps TRBD2 (6 bases). This CDR3 is 16 amino acids long. The germline V gene has CDR1 SNHLY and CDR2 FYNNEI. The V end was cut by 0 bases, the J end by 4 bases, with 14 bases between. CDR3 sequence: CASSEAHAGTPDTQYF. The CDR3 region has the DNA TGTGCCAGCAGTGAAGCTCATGCAGGGACTCCAGATACGCAGTATTTT.

This chain joins TRBV9 and TRBJ1-1, with D maybe TRBD1 (6 bases). CDR1 SGDLS and CDR2 YYNGEE come from the germline V gene. CDR3 length: 15 residues. V lost 4 bases, J lost 4 bases, and 17 bases lay in between. CDR3 loop: CASSTRGGLGTEAFF. The CDR3 DNA reads TGTGCCAGCAGCACCCGCGGGGGGCTCGGCACTGAAGCTTTCTTT.

The chain links TRBV7-9 to TRBJ2-5, with TRBD2 matching 7 bases. Germline V gene lookup returns CDR1 SEHNR and CDR2 FQNEAQ (reference sequence). This CDR3 has 13 amino acids. The junction had 6 bases not matched to a gene; V was cut back by 5 bases and J by 6 bases. CDR3 nucleotide sequence: TGTGCCAGCAGCACCGGGGAGGGAAAGACCCAGTACTTC. Amino acids: CASSTGEGKTQYF. The whole variable domain, remainder taken from reference TRBV7-9 and TRBJ2-5, is DTGVSQNPRHKITKRGQNVTFRCDPISEHNRLYWYRQTLGQGPEFLTYFQNEAQLEKSRLLSDRFSAERPKGSFSTLEIQRTEQGDSAMYLCASSTGEGKTQYFGPGTRLLVL.

The table lists this clonotype with a few counts. The chain is built from TRBV7-9 and TRBJ1-2; D unresolved. CDR3 length: 13 residues. V lost 5 bases, J lost 4 bases, and 11 bases lay in between. Germline V gives CDR1 SEHNR, CDR2 FQNEAQ (reference sequence). CDR3 residues: CASSPKGLYGYTF. CDR3 sequence (DNA): TGTGCCAGCAGCCCAAAAGGTCTCTATGGCTACACCTTC.

The chain carries TRBV15 and TRBJ2-7, with 13 nucleotides matching TRBD2. After removal of 11 bases from V and 5 bases from J, the junction contained 6 bases not matched to a gene. Looked up from germline, CDR1 is LNHNV and CDR2 is YYDKDF (reference sequence). CDR3 size: 13 residues. The CDR3 reads CAVRLAGGDEQYF. CDR3 nucleotide sequence: TGTGCCGTTCGACTAGCGGGAGGCGACGAGCAGTACTTC.

The table lists this clonotype with many counts. The V gene is TRBV7-8, the J gene TRBJ2-2; no clear D. Germline V CDR1 and CDR2: SGHVS, FQNEAQ. This CDR3 has 13 residues. Trimming cost V 4 bases and J 1 base, with 4 bases left between them. The CDR3 nucleotides are TGTGCCAGCAGCTCAGTGAACACCGGGGAGCTGTTTTTT. Translated, it gives CASSSVNTGELFF.

This clonotype has only a few counts. The chain links TRBV19 to TRBJ1-1, with 10 bases that match TRBD1. From germline, CDR1 is LNHDA and CDR2 SQIVND (reference sequence). Germline trimming cut 4 bases from V and 5 bases from J; bases unmatched to any gene: 1. This CDR3 is built from 13 residues. The CDR3 reads CASSTDRGTEAFF. The CDR3 DNA sequence: TGTGCCAGTAGTACGGACAGGGGGACTGAAGCTTTCTTT.

This clonotype was recorded at least ten times. The chain has TRBV7-2 and TRBJ2-1; 9 bases line up with TRBD2. V gave up 5 bases and J gave up 5 bases; unmatched junction bases: 7. Germline CDR1 and CDR2: SGHTA and FQGNSA. There are 15 residues in the CDR3. CDR3 DNA sequence: TGTGCCAGCAGCCCCCTCCAGCGGGGGGACAATGAGCAGTTCTTC. It yields the protein CASSPLQRGDNEQFF.

The sample holds many counts of this clonotype. The chain uses TRBV6-5 and TRBJ2-3, with 15 nucleotides matching TRBD2. This CDR3 region has 17 residues. Germline V gives CDR1 MNHEY, CDR2 SVGAGI. Unmatched junction bases numbered 4, after V lost 4 bases and J lost 2 bases. The CDR3 sequence: CASSWGLAGGNTDTQYF. CDR3 bases: TGTGCCAGCAGTTGGGGACTAGCGGGGGGAAACACAGATACGCAGTATTTT.

This chain joins TRBV18 and TRBJ1-5; D is unresolved. The ends were cut back, 1 base at V and 0 bases at J, with 7 bases in the middle. The CDR3 is 15 residues long. Per the germline V gene, CDR1 is KGHSH and CDR2 is LQKENI. In DNA, the CDR3 is TGTGCCAGCTCACCACGGACTGATAGCAATCAGCCCCAGCATTTT. It yields the protein CASSPRTDSNQPQHF. Based on the CDR3 plus reference TRBV18 and TRBJ1-5, the full variable domain is NAGVMQNPRHLVRRRGQEARLRCSPMKGHSHVYWYRQLPEEGLKFMVYLQKENIIDESGMPKERFSAEFPKEGPSILRIQQVVRGDSAAYFCASSPRTDSNQPQHFGDGTRLSIL.